This entry lists 10 T cell receptor beta chains sequenced from one sample in a study of blood T cell repertoires in COVID-19. The data were produced by immunoSEQ multiplex PCR, yet TCRdb's version contains in-frame clones alone and is incomplete. The sample contains tens of thousands of clones, approximately 86% of which appear only once. The specimen sequenced was peripheral blood. Every receptor here comes from a man aged 40-50 years with acute or convalescent COVID-19.

This clone was recorded only once. The rearrangement joins TRBV20-1 to TRBJ2-5; 7 nucleotides line up with TRBD2. The CDR3 length is 14 residues. CDR1 is DFQATT and CDR2 is SNEGSKA in the germline V gene (reference sequence). The J segment lost 0 bases and the V segment lost 3 bases, leaving 4 bases of the junction unmatched. The DNA for the CDR3 is TGCAGTGCTAGTTACGGGGGGTACCAAGAGACCCAGTACTTC. Protein sequence: CSASYGGYQETQYF.

CDR3 nucleotide sequence: TGCGCCAGCAGCCAATGGCAGGGCAGTAACAATGAGCAGTTCTTC. It codes for CASSQWQGSNNEQFF. The rearrangement links TRBV4-1 to TRBJ2-1; D might be TRBD1 (5 bases). Germline V gene lookup returns CDR1 MGHRA and CDR2 YSYEKL. V lost 2 bases, J lost 5 bases, and 13 bases lay in between. This CDR3 is built from 15 residues.

The V call is TRBV19, the J call TRBJ1-1; D remains unclear. Per germline, CDR1 LNHDA and CDR2 SQIVND (reference sequence). CDR3 length: 18 amino acids. V gave up 5 bases and J gave up 0 bases, with 22 bases separating them. Here the CDR3 DNA reads TGTGCCAGTAGTTTTAACCGGGATCTCGGACCCATGAACACTGAAGCTTTCTTT. This codes for CASSFNRDLGPMNTEAFF.

The rearrangement joins TRBV5-1 to TRBJ1-5, with 7 bases that match TRBD1. With 2 bases clipped from V and 7 bases from J, the junction kept 6 bases outside the gene matches. CDR1 and CDR2 (germline): SGHRS, YFSETQ. The CDR3 consists of 14 residues. The CDR3 loop reads CASSFSGGEQPQHF. CDR3 nucleotides: TGCGCCAGCAGCTTTTCAGGGGGTGAGCAGCCCCAGCATTTT. Together with reference TRBV5-1 and TRBJ1-5, the CDR3 gives the full variable domain: KAGVTQTPRYLIKTRGQQVTLSCSPISGHRSVSWYQQTPGQGLQFLFEYFSETQRNKGNFPGRFSGRQFSNSRSEMNVSTLELGDSALYLCASSFSGGEQPQHFGDGTRLSIL.

The chain recombines TRBV24-1 with TRBJ1-1, with D possibly TRBD1 on 5 matching bases. CDR3 length: 12 residues. Germline V gene data show CDR1 as KGHDR and CDR2 as SFDVKD. Trimming removed 8 bases at V and 1 base at J, with 7 bases between. The CDR3 DNA reads TGTGCCACCACGGGGGAGAACACTGAAGCTTTCTTT. Amino acid sequence: CATTGENTEAFF.

This rearrangement joins TRBV5-1 to TRBJ1-3; D perhaps matches TRBD1 (6 bases). The CDR3 extends over 15 amino acids. V lost 4 bases to trimming and J lost 4 bases, with 15 bases between them. Germline CDR1 reads SGHRS; CDR2 reads YFSETQ. The DNA for the CDR3 is TGCGCCAGCAGCATCACAGGGAAAGACGGAAACACCATATATTTT. This codes for CASSITGKDGNTIYF.

Written as DNA, the CDR3 is TGTGCCAGCAAATCCCCCCCGGGGACAGGGGACGCTTTCTTT. This encodes CASKSPPGTGDAFF. The rearrangement links TRBV11-3 to TRBJ1-1; 10 nucleotides match TRBD1. The CDR3 length is 14 residues. Germline V gene sequence: CDR1 SGHNT, CDR2 YENEEA. J lost 11 bases, V lost 7 bases, and 13 bases had no gene match.

This clone was recorded once. The V and J genes are TRBV11-1 and TRBJ1-1, with TRBD1 as a possible D gene (6 bases). The CDR3 spans 14 residues. Between the trimmed V and J ends, which lost 5 bases and 1 base, there was a span of 11 bases. The V gene's germline CDR1 is SGHAT and CDR2 FQDESV (reference sequence). In DNA form, the CDR3 reads TGTGCCAGCAGCAACAGGGTGGGGAACACTGAAGCTTTCTTT. Amino acids: CASSNRVGNTEAFF.

The chain combines TRBV25-1 with TRBJ2-7, with D uncertain. This CDR3 spans 12 amino acids. CDR1 and CDR2 from the germline V gene are MGHDK and SYGVNS. Trimming took off 5 bases at V and 4 bases at J, with 9 bases between the two ends. The CDR3 region is CASSYSEYEQYF. In DNA, the CDR3 is TGTGCCAGCAGTTATTCGGAGTACGAGCAGTACTTC.

This chain links TRBV9 with TRBJ1-1; D might be TRBD1 (5 bases). Trimming removed 6 bases from V and 1 base from J, with 13 bases in between. This CDR3 contains 14 residues. Germline V gene sequence: CDR1 SGDLS, CDR2 YYNGEE. The CDR3 here is CASTPGNKNTEAFF. CDR3 sequence (DNA): TGTGCCAGCACCCCAGGGAACAAGAACACTGAAGCTTTCTTT.